Sequencing of this TCR beta chain was carried out in a study of blood T cells in healthy people across ages. Study-wide results and caveats: Fewer expanded clones and more diversity marked long-lived versus aged donors.

Sample-barcoded 5' priming and a J-beta primer mix drove a second PCR of 7 to 11 cycles. A 12-random-nucleotide template-switch adaptor tagged each cDNA molecule. A single record per CDR3 protein comes from TCRdb applying MiXCR to the 5' RACE reads. Of under 700,000 distinct CDR3 sequences in the sample, 20% to 30% are singletons; the top ten hold 8.7%. Per germline, CDR1 MNHNY and CDR2 SVGAGI (reference sequence). V was clipped by 4 bases and J by 14 bases; unmatched bases: 8. CDR3 size: 14 residues. With respect to this clonotype: Its antigen is unknown.

The same sample was also used in a study of T cells of mothers and their children. As that study records: In cDNA synthesis, all of the extracted RNA was used at around 1.5 ug per 15 ul.

V usage is TRBV6-6 and J usage is TRBJ1-4; 12 bases are a match to TRBD1. The specimen was blood. This clonotype was obtained from a boy aged 5-17 years in good health. CDR3 protein: CASSWDRGRGKLFF. Written as DNA, the CDR3 is TGTGCCAGCAGTTGGGACAGGGGGCGCGGGAAGCTGTTTTTT.